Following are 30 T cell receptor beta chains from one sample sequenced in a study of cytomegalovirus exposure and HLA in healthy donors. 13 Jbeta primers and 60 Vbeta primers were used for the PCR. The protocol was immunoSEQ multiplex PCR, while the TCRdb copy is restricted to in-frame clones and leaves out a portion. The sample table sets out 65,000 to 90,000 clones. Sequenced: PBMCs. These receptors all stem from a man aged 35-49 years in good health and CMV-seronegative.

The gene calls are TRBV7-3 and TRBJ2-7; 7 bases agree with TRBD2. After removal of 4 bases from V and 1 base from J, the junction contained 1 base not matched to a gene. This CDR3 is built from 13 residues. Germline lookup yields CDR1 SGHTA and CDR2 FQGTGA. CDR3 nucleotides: TGTGCCAGCAGCTGGGGAGGGTCCTACGAGCAGTACTTC. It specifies CASSWGGSYEQYF.

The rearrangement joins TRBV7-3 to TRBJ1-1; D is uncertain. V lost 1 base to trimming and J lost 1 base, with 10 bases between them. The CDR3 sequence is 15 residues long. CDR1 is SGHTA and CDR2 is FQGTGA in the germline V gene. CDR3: CASSLNNRQNTEAFF. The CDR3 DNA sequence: TGTGCCAGCAGCTTAAATAATAGACAGAACACTGAAGCTTTCTTT. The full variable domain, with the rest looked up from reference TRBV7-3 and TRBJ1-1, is GAGVSQTPSNKVTEKGKYVELRCDPISGHTALYWYRQSLGQGPEFLIYFQGTGAADDSGLPNDRFFAVRPEGSVSTLKIQRTERGDSAVYLCASSLNNRQNTEAFFGQGTRLTVV.

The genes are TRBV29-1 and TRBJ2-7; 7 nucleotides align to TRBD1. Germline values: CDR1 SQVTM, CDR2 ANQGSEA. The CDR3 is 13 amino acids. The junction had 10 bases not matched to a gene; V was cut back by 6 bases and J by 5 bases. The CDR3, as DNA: TGCAGCGTATCGACAGGGAACACGGACGAGCAGTACTTC. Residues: CSVSTGNTDEQYF.

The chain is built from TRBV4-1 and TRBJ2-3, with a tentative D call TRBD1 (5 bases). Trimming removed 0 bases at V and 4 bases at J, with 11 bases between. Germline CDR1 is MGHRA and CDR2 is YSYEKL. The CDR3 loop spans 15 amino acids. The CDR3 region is CASSQEGVGADTQYF. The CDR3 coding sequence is TGCGCCAGCAGCCAAGAGGGTGTAGGGGCAGATACGCAGTATTTT.

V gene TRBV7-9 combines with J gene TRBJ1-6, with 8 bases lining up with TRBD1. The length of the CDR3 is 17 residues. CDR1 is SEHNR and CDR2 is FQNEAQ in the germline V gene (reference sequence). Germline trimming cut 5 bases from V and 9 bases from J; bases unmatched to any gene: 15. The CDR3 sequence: CASSRPRDRSSGSPLHF. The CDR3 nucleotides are TGTGCCAGCAGCCGGCCACGGGACAGGTCATCCGGTTCACCCCTCCACTTT. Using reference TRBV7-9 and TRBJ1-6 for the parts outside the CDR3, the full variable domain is DTGVSQNPRHKITKRGQNVTFRCDPISEHNRLYWYRQTLGQGPEFLTYFQNEAQLEKSRLLSDRFSAERPKGSFSTLEIQRTEQGDSAMYLCASSRPRDRSSGSPLHFGNGTRLTVT.

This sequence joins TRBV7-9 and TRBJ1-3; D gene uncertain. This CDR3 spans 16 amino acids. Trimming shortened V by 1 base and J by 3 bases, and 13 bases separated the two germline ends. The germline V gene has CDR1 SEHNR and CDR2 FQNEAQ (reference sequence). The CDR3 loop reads CASSLGKAGSGNTIYF. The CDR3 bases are TGTGCCAGCAGCTTAGGGAAGGCGGGGAGTGGAAACACCATATATTTT.

In DNA form, the CDR3 reads TGTGCCAGCACCGTAGGGGGCTACGAGCAGTACTTC. It specifies CASTVGGYEQYF. The chain joins TRBV28 to TRBJ2-7; TRBD1 might be the D (6 bases). V was trimmed by 7 bases and J by 3 bases, leaving 10 bases between them. Germline V gene sequence: CDR1 MDHEN, CDR2 SYDVKM. The CDR3 consists of 12 residues.

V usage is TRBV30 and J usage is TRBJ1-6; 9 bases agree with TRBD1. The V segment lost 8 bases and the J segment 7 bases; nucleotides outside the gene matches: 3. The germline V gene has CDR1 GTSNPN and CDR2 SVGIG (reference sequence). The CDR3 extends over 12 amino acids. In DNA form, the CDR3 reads TGTGCCGGAGGACAGGGGAATTCACCCCTCCACTTT. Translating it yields CAGGQGNSPLHF.

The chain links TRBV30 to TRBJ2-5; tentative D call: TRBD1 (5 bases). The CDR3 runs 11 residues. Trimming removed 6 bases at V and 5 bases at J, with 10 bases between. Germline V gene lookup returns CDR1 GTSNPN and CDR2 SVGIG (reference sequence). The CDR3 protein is CACSPGETQYF. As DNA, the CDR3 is TGTGCCTGCTCACCAGGGGAGACCCAGTACTTC.

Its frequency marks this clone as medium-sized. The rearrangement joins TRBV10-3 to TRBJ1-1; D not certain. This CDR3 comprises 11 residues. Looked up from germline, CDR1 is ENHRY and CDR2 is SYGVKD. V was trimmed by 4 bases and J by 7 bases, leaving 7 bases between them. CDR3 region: CAISAEDEAFF. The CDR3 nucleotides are TGTGCCATCAGTGCAGAGGATGAAGCTTTCTTT.

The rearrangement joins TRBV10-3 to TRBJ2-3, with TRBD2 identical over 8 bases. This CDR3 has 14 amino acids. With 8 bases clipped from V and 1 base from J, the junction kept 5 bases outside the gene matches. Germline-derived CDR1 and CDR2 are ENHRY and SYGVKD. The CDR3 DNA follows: TGTGCCATCCGGGGGGGGGCAGGCACAGATACGCAGTATTTT. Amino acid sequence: CAIRGGAGTDTQYF.

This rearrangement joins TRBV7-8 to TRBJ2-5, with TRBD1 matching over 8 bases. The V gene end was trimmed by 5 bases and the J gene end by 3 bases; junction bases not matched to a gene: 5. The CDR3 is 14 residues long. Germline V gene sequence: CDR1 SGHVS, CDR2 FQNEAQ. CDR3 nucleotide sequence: TGTGCCAGCAGCATAAACAGGGGGGAAGAGACCCAGTACTTC. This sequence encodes CASSINRGEETQYF.

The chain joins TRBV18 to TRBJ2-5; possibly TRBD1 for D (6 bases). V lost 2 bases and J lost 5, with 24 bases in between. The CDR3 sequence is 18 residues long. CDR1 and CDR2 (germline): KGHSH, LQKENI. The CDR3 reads CASSPTPSGTGFGETQYF. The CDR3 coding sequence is TGTGCCAGCTCACCAACACCCTCGGGAACAGGGTTTGGGGAGACCCAGTACTTC.

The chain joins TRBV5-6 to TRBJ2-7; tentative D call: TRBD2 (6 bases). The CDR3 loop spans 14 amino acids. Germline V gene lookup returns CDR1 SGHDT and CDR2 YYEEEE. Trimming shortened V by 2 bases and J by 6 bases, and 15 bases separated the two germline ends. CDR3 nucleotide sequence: TGTGCCAGCAGCTTCGGCACAGGAGGGCGCGAGCAGTACTTC. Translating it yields CASSFGTGGREQYF. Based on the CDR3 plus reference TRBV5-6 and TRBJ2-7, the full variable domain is DAGVTQSPTHLIKTRGQQVTLRCSPKSGHDTVSWYQQALGQGPQFIFQYYEEEERQRGNFPDRFSGHQFPNYSSELNVNALLLGDSALYLCASSFGTGGREQYFGPGTRLTVT.

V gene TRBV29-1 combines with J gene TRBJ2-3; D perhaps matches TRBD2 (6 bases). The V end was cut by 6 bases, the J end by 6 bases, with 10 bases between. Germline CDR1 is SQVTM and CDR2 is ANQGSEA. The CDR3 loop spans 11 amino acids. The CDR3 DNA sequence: TGCAGCGTGGAACTAGCTGATACGCAGTATTTT. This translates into CSVELADTQYF.

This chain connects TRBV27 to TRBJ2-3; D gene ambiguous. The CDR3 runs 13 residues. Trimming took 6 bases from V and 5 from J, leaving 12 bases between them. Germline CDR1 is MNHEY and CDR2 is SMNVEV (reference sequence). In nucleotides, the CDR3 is TGTGCCAGCAGGGAATTAGCTGTAGATACGCAGTATTTT. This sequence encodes CASRELAVDTQYF.

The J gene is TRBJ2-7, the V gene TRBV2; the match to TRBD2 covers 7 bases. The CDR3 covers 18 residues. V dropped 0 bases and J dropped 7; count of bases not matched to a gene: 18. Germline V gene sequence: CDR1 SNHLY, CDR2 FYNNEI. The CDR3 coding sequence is TGTGCCAGCAGTGAAGCCGGCTCTCTGACTAGCCGCCTGGAAGAGCAGTACTTC. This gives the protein CASSEAGSLTSRLEEQYF.

This chain's CDR3 is CASSLSGTNSGNTIYF. As DNA, the CDR3 is TGTGCCAGCAGCTTGTCTGGGACAAACTCTGGAAACACCATATATTTT. V gene TRBV5-5 combines with J gene TRBJ1-3; TRBD1 is a possible D gene (6 bases). The V end lost 1 base, the J end lost 0 bases, and 11 bases lay between the germline ends. The CDR3 consists of 16 residues. Germline CDR1 is SGHKS and CDR2 is YYEKEE (reference sequence).

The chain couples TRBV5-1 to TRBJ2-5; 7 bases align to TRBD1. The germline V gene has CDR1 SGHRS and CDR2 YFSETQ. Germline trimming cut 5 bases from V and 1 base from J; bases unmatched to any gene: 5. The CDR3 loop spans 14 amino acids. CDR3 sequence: CASRQAGGQETQYF. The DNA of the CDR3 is TGCGCCAGCAGGCAGGCAGGGGGCCAAGAGACCCAGTACTTC. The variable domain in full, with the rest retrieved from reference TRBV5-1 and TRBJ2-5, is KAGVTQTPRYLIKTRGQQVTLSCSPISGHRSVSWYQQTPGQGLQFLFEYFSETQRNKGNFPGRFSGRQFSNSRSEMNVSTLELGDSALYLCASRQAGGQETQYFGPGTRLLVL.

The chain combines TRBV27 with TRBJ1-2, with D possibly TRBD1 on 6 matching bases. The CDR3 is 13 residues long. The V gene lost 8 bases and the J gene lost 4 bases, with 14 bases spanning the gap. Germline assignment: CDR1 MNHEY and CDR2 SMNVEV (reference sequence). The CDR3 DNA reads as TGTGCCAGCGGGGCAGGGGTCCGCTATGGCTACACCTTC. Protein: CASGAGVRYGYTF.

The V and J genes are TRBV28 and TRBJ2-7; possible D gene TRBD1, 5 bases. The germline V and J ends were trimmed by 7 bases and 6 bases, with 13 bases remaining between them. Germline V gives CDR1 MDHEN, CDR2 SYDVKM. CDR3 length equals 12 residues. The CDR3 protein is CASNPGQREQYF. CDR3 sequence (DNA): TGTGCCAGCAATCCTGGACAACGCGAGCAGTACTTC.

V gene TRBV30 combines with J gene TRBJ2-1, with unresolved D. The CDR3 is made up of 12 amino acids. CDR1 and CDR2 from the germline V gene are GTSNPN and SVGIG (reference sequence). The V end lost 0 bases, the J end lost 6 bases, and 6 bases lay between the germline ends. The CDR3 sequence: CAWSVQINEQFF. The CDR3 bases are TGTGCCTGGAGTGTACAGATCAATGAGCAGTTCTTC.

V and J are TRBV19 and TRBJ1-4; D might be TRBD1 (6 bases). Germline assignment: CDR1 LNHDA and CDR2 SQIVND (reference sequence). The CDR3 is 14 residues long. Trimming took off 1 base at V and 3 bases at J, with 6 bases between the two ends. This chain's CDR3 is CASSIGTANEKLFF. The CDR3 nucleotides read TGTGCCAGTAGTATAGGGACAGCTAATGAAAAACTGTTTTTT.

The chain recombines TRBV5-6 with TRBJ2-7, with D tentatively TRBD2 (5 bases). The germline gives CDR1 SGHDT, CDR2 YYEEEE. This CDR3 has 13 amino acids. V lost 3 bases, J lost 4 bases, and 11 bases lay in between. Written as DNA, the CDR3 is TGTGCCAGCAGCTCGGGAAAGACTTACGAGCAGTACTTC. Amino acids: CASSSGKTYEQYF.

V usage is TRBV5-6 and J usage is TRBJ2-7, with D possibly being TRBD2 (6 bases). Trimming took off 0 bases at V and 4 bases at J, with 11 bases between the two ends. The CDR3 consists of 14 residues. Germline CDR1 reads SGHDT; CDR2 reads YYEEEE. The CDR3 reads CASSLGGDFYEQYF. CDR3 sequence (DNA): TGTGCCAGCAGCTTGGGAGGGGACTTTTACGAGCAGTACTTC.

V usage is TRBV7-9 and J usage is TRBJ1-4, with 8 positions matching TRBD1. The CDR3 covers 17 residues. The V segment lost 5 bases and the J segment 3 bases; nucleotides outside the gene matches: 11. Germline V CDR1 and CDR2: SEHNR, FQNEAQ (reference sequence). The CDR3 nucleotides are TGTGCCAGCAGCCGCATCACCGGACAGGGAGCTAATGAAAAACTGTTTTTT. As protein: CASSRITGQGANEKLFF. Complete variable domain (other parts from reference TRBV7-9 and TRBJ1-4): DTGVSQNPRHKITKRGQNVTFRCDPISEHNRLYWYRQTLGQGPEFLTYFQNEAQLEKSRLLSDRFSAERPKGSFSTLEIQRTEQGDSAMYLCASSRITGQGANEKLFFGSGTQLSVL.

The chain's CDR3 is CASSFLTPQRGTGELFF. The CDR3 nucleotides are TGTGCCAGCAGCTTTTTGACCCCACAGCGGGGGACCGGGGAGCTGTTTTTT. This rearrangement joins TRBV11-2 to TRBJ2-2; 8 bases map to TRBD2. V lost 3 bases and J lost 5; bases outside the gene matches: 11. This CDR3 region has 17 residues. Germline V gene sequence: CDR1 SGHAT, CDR2 FQNNGV.

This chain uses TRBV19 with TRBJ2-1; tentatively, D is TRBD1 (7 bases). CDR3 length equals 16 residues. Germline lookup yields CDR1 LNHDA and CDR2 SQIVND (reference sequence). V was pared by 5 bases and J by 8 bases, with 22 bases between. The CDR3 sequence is CASSSRDRGGIYEQFF. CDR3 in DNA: TGTGCCAGTAGTTCAAGGGACAGAGGGGGGATCTATGAGCAGTTCTTC.

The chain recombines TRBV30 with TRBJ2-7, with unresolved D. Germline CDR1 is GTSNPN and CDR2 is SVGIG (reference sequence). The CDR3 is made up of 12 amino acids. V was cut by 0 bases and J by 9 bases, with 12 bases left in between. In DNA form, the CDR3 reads TGTGCCTGGAGTGTACTTCGGTCTTCGCAGTACTTC. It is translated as CAWSVLRSSQYF. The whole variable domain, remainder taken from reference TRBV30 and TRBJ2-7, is SQTIHQWPATLVQPVGSPLSLECTVEGTSNPNLYWYRQAAGRGLQLLFYSVGIGQISSEVPQNLSASRPQDRQFILSSKKLLLSDSGFYLCAWSVLRSSQYFGPGTRLTVT.

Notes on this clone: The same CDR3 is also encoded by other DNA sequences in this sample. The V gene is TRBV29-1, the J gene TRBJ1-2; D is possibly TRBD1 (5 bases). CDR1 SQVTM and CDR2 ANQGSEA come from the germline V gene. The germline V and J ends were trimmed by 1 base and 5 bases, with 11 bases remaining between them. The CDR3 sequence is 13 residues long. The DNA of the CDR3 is TGCAGCGTTGAAGGCCAGGGCCCTTATGGCTACACCTTC. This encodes CSVEGQGPYGYTF.